This TCR beta chain was recovered during a study of read filtering for tumor transcriptome and immune sequencing. Looking at the study overall: TCR-mapped reads were about 3.5 to 11 million with IR-seq versus roughly 75 to 1,300 with RNA-seq. Study-wide results and limits: IR-seq and RNA-seq agreed better without single-read clonotypes. The CD138-negative fraction was mixed bone marrow immune cells, not pure T cells.

The CDR3 has 16 amino acids. Unmatched junction bases numbered 11, after V lost 4 bases and J lost 5 bases. Per germline, CDR1 MGHRA and CDR2 YSYEKL. Many counts were recorded for this clonotype. The target antigen is unknown. Every patient had bone marrow sampled while the disease was active. From about 400 ng of RNA, a library with molecular barcoded alpha/delta and beta/gamma adaptors was made. TCRdb fed the reads into MiXCR, producing one record per CDR3 protein. The data contain about 62,000 distinct CDR3 sequences, roughly 19% of them seen just once; the ten biggest clones take up 11%. This clonotype was sampled from a donor aged 40 or over with multiple myeloma. Input material: a population of CD138-negative cells sorted from bone marrow. V gene TRBV4-1 combines with J gene TRBJ2-3; 8 bases match TRBD2. The CDR3 is CASSPGGREDLDTQYF. The CDR3 nucleotides read TGCGCCAGCAGCCCCGGAGGGCGGGAGGACCTAGATACGCAGTATTTT.